The clone carrying this T cell receptor beta chain was seen only once. Its antigen is as yet unknown. This entry belongs to a study of T cells in pancreatic ductal adenocarcinoma. Findings and limits, study-wide: Blood clonality (about 0.065) did not differ significantly from tumor (about 0.112). Comparisons of tumor and blood clonality may show falsely lower tumor diversity. Blood had more productive templates and 8 to 9.5-fold more unique clonotypes than tumor.

Germline V gene data show CDR1 as GTSNPN and CDR2 as SVGIG (reference sequence). This CDR3 has 15 residues. Germline trimming cut 3 bases from V and 2 bases from J; bases unmatched to any gene: 5. Surgery without prior neoadjuvant therapy was the treatment of the selected pancreatic ductal adenocarcinoma patients. Clones were read by immunoSEQ multiplex PCR, and TCRdb kept only the in-frame ones, dropping some. The table lists roughly 100,000 clones, 90% to 95% of them singletons. Specimen: PBMCs. The chain couples TRBV30 to TRBJ2-1, with 9 bases identical to TRBD1. The receptor was derived from a human donor with pancreatic ductal adenocarcinoma. The CDR3 region has the DNA TGTGCCTGGAGAGAAACAGGGGGCCCCTACAATGAGCAGTTCTTC. Translating it yields CAWRETGGPYNEQFF.